This passage covers 26 T cell receptor beta chains from one sample sequenced in a study of siplizumab effects on memory and regulatory T cells. The data were produced by immunoSEQ multiplex PCR, yet TCRdb's version contains in-frame clones alone and is incomplete. Altogether some 52,000 clones are present, 95% to 97% being singletons, with the ten largest covering 0.55% to 0.65%. The sequenced sample was naive CD4+ T cells sorted from blood. Receptors were obtained from a human donor in good health.

This clone is a singleton in its sample. The J gene is TRBJ2-7, the V gene TRBV15; 8 positions match TRBD1. CDR3 length: 14 amino acids. After removal of 5 bases from V and 3 bases from J, the junction contained 6 bases not matched to a gene. Germline V lookup: CDR1 LNHNV, CDR2 YYDKDF (reference sequence). As DNA, the CDR3 is TGTGCCACCAGCCCCGGGACAGGCCGCTACGAGCAGTACTTC. It translates to CATSPGTGRYEQYF. Using reference TRBV15 and TRBJ2-7 for the parts outside the CDR3, the full variable domain is DAMVIQNPRYQVTQFGKPVTLSCSQTLNHNVMYWYQQKSSQAPKLLFHYYDKDFNNEADTPDNFQSRRPNTSFCFLDIRSPGLGDTAMYLCATSPGTGRYEQYFGPGTRLTVT.

V is TRBV6-5 and J is TRBJ1-3; D unresolved. Germline values: CDR1 MNHEY, CDR2 SVGAGI. The CDR3 covers 14 residues. Between the trimmed V and J ends, which lost 2 bases and 4 bases, there was a span of 9 bases. The CDR3 DNA reads as TGTGCCAGCAGTTACGGCCTCTCCGGAAACACCATATATTTT. This codes for CASSYGLSGNTIYF.

This chain connects TRBV5-1 to TRBJ2-7, with 11 bases matching TRBD2. Germline V gene lookup returns CDR1 SGHRS and CDR2 YFSETQ. The CDR3 is 18 amino acids. The V and J ends lost 0 bases and 1 base, in that order; junction bases with no gene match: 9. This CDR3 reads CASSLATSGSTTSYEQYF. CDR3 nucleotides: TGCGCCAGCAGCTTGGCCACTAGCGGGAGCACCACTTCCTACGAGCAGTACTTC.

This clone was observed a single time. The chain joins TRBV7-3 to TRBJ2-5; 8 bases are shared with TRBD1. Gene TRBJ2-7 matches the end of the DNA better, so the J call may be wrong. The V gene's germline CDR1 is SGHTA and CDR2 FQGTGA. This CDR3 is built from 13 residues. In DNA form, the CDR3 reads TGTGCCAGCAGCTTAGACAGGGGCCACGAGCAGTACTTC. Translating gives CASSLDRGHEQYF.

CDR3 nucleotide sequence: TGTGCCAGCACTTGGGAGGGGTACACCGGGGAGCTGTTTTTT. It translates to CASTWEGYTGELFF. The chain has TRBV25-1 and TRBJ2-2, with 7 bases lining up with TRBD2. Trimming cost V 7 bases and J 3 bases; bases outside gene matches: 5. The CDR3 contains 14 residues. Germline-derived CDR1 and CDR2 are MGHDK and SYGVNS. The variable domain in full, with the rest retrieved from reference TRBV25-1 and TRBJ2-2, is EADIYQTPRYLVIGTGKKITLECSQTMGHDKMYWYQQDPGMELHLIHYSYGVNSTEKGDLSSESTVSRIRTEHFPLTLESARPSHTSQYLCASTWEGYTGELFFGEGSRLTVL.

The genes are TRBV15 and TRBJ1-1, with D possibly TRBD1 on 6 matching bases. V was trimmed by 3 bases and J by 6 bases, leaving 17 bases between them. Germline V gene sequence: CDR1 LNHNV, CDR2 YYDKDF (reference sequence). This CDR3 region has 15 residues. The CDR3 DNA sequence: TGTGCCACCAGCAGGAACCCACAGGGATTCCCTGAAGCTTTCTTT. The encoded protein is CATSRNPQGFPEAFF.

This sequence joins TRBV27 and TRBJ2-1; 7 nucleotides match TRBD1. The V gene's germline CDR1 is MNHEY and CDR2 SMNVEV (reference sequence). V was pared by 7 bases and J by 0 bases, with 18 bases of the junction left unmatched. The CDR3 is 19 amino acids. CDR3 sequence: CASKNKQGRGILSYNEQFF. The CDR3 DNA is TGTGCCAGCAAAAACAAACAGGGCAGGGGGATTCTCTCCTACAATGAGCAGTTCTTC.

The chain recombines TRBV28 with TRBJ2-7; 14 nucleotides agree with TRBD2. J lost 3 bases, V lost 5 bases, and 15 bases had no gene match. In germline, CDR1 is MDHEN, CDR2 SYDVKM. The CDR3 consists of 19 residues. The CDR3 loop reads CASSGDAGTSGSLFYEQYF. The CDR3 DNA reads as TGTGCCAGCAGTGGGGACGCCGGGACTAGCGGGAGTCTTTTCTACGAGCAGTACTTC.

The rearrangement joins TRBV30 to TRBJ1-4, with D hard to call. V was pared by 0 bases and J by 6 bases, with 5 bases between. The germline V gene has CDR1 GTSNPN and CDR2 SVGIG (reference sequence). CDR3 length: 12 residues. CDR3 loop: CAWSVGYEKLFF. DNA for the CDR3: TGTGCCTGGAGTGTAGGGTATGAAAAACTGTTTTTT.

This clone was found once. This rearrangement joins TRBV7-9 to TRBJ2-5; 9 bases match TRBD1. This CDR3 has 13 residues. Germline CDR1 reads SEHNR; CDR2 reads FQNEAQ (reference sequence). V was clipped by 2 bases and J by 5 bases; unmatched bases: 0. DNA of the CDR3: TGTGCCAGCAGCTTAACAGGGGGCGAGACCCAGTACTTC. Amino acid sequence: CASSLTGGETQYF.

J is TRBJ1-2 and V is TRBV4-3; D not certain. Deletions cut 0 bases from V and 2 bases from J, with 4 bases between. The CDR3 covers 13 residues. CDR1 and CDR2 (germline): LGHNA, YSLEER. The CDR3 nucleotides are TGCGCCAGCAGCCAAGAGCGGAACTATGGCTACACCTTC. Protein sequence: CASSQERNYGYTF.

The genes are TRBV10-3 and TRBJ2-7, with a tentative D call TRBD2 (6 bases). The CDR3 consists of 14 residues. Germline loops: CDR1 ENHRY, CDR2 SYGVKD. V lost 6 bases and J 6 bases, leaving 18 bases between the germline ends. As DNA, the CDR3 is TGTGCCATCAGGGAAGCGGGCTCTAGAGGCGAGCAGTACTTC. Translation: CAIREAGSRGEQYF.

This chain connects TRBV21-1 to TRBJ1-4; TRBD1, as called in the table, went unchecked against the DNA. TRBV21-1 is a documented pseudogene. This CDR3 comprises 16 residues. As DNA, the CDR3 is TGTGCCAGCAGCCCCCGCGGGTGCAGGGGGAGTGAAAAACTGTTTTTT. It encodes CASSPRGCRGSEKLFF.

The rearrangement joins TRBV4-2 to TRBJ2-3, with a weak D call TRBD2 (5 bases). The CDR3 has 15 amino acids. The germline V gene encodes CDR1 LGHNA and CDR2 YNFKEQ. V was clipped by 4 bases and J by 2 bases, with 13 bases between them. DNA for the CDR3: TGTGCCAGCAGCCCGAGAGAGGGAGACACAGATACGCAGTATTTT. This codes for CASSPREGDTDTQYF.

The V and J genes are TRBV19 and TRBJ2-7, with 7 bases fitting TRBD2. Trimming cost V 11 bases and J 1 base; bases outside gene matches: 26. Germline-derived CDR1 and CDR2 are LNHDA and SQIVND (reference sequence). The CDR3 length is 19 residues. CDR3 bases: TGTGCCCACAGTGGCGGGGGTATAGCGGAGCCTCGTGTGTCCTACGAGCAGTACTTC. It encodes CAHSGGGIAEPRVSYEQYF.

J is TRBJ2-7 and V is TRBV21-1; no DNA check was done on the table's D call, TRBD2. TRBV21-1 is flagged as a pseudogene. CDR3 size: 14 residues. CDR3 sequence: CASSNSREVHEQYF. CDR3 sequence (DNA): TGTGCCAGCAGCAATTCGAGGGAGGTCCACGAGCAGTACTTC.

The chain joins TRBV29-1 to TRBJ2-1; 7 bases fit TRBD1. CDR3 size: 14 residues. From germline, CDR1 is SQVTM and CDR2 ANQGSEA. V lost 7 bases and J lost 3; bases outside the gene matches: 9. The DNA for the CDR3 is TGCAGCGAAACAAACAGGGGACACTACAATGAGCAGTTCTTC. Protein: CSETNRGHYNEQFF.

J is TRBJ1-4 and V is TRBV5-1; D perhaps matches TRBD1 (5 bases). The V end was cut by 2 bases, the J end by 8 bases, with 16 bases between. Germline assignment: CDR1 SGHRS and CDR2 YFSETQ. CDR3 length: 15 residues. This chain's CDR3 is CASSFSRARGEKLFF. The CDR3 DNA follows: TGCGCCAGCAGCTTTTCCAGGGCGCGAGGGGAAAAACTGTTTTTT.

V usage is TRBV28 and J usage is TRBJ2-7; TRBD1 agrees at 10 bases. V shed 3 bases, J shed 4 bases, and the junction held 6 bases outside the gene matches. Looked up from germline, CDR1 is MDHEN and CDR2 is SYDVKM. The CDR3 runs 15 residues. The CDR3 sequence: CASSFGDRGLYEQYF. In DNA form, the CDR3 reads TGTGCCAGCAGTTTTGGTGACAGGGGGCTATACGAGCAGTACTTC.

The chain carries TRBV25-1 and TRBJ2-7; D remains unclear. The ends were cut back, 2 bases at V and 3 bases at J, with 11 bases in the middle. The CDR3 sequence is 14 residues long. Germline V gene data show CDR1 as MGHDK and CDR2 as SYGVNS. CDR3 residues: CASSEGGNDYEQYF. Here the CDR3 DNA reads TGTGCCAGCAGTGAAGGTGGGAACGACTACGAGCAGTACTTC.

This chain links TRBV6-5 with TRBJ1-5; maybe TRBD1 (5 bases). V shed 0 bases and J shed 6 bases, with 15 bases lying between them. Germline V gene lookup returns CDR1 MNHEY and CDR2 SVGAGI. The CDR3 is made up of 16 amino acids. This CDR3 is CASSYSARVDFQPQHF. In DNA, the CDR3 is TGTGCCAGCAGTTACTCGGCCAGGGTAGACTTTCAGCCCCAGCATTTT.

This chain connects TRBV5-6 to TRBJ2-2, with 8 bases fitting TRBD2. Germline lookup yields CDR1 SGHDT and CDR2 YYEEEE. Trimming took 2 bases from V and 4 from J; bases not matched to a gene: 1. The CDR3 runs 14 residues. The CDR3 loop reads CASSFRGGTGELFF. For the CDR3, the DNA is TGTGCCAGCAGCTTTCGGGGGGGCACCGGGGAGCTGTTTTTT.

The chain couples TRBV9 to TRBJ1-6; D perhaps matches TRBD1 (6 bases). V was shortened by 4 bases and J by 7 bases, with 15 bases between the two germline ends. CDR1 SGDLS and CDR2 YYNGEE come from the germline V gene. The CDR3 contains 15 residues. The CDR3 DNA sequence: TGTGCCAGCAGCCCCCCGGGACAACGGAATTCACCCCTCCACTTT. Amino acids: CASSPPGQRNSPLHF.

V and J are TRBV11-3 and TRBJ2-6; D unclear. The CDR3 is 16 residues long. The germline V and J ends were trimmed by 1 base and 0 bases, with 7 bases remaining between them. The germline V gene has CDR1 SGHNT and CDR2 YENEEA. CDR3 nucleotide sequence: TGTGCCAGCAGCTTAGGGGATATCTCTGGGGCCAACGTCCTGACTTTC. Amino acid sequence: CASSLGDISGANVLTF.

The chain carries TRBV18 and TRBJ1-4; the D is unclear. The V end lost 3 bases, the J end lost 3 bases, and 8 bases lay between the germline ends. The length of the CDR3 is 14 residues. Germline CDR1 reads KGHSH; CDR2 reads LQKENI. The CDR3 spells CASSPSPSNEKLFF. The DNA of the CDR3 is TGTGCCAGCTCACCTTCCCCCTCTAATGAAAAACTGTTTTTT.

V and J are TRBV2 and TRBJ2-1; the D gene is possibly TRBD2 (7 bases). V lost 3 bases, J lost 9 bases, and 21 bases lay in between. This CDR3 region has 16 residues. CDR1 is SNHLY and CDR2 is FYNNEI in the germline V gene. CDR3 protein: CASSELRGRGAAEQFF. For the CDR3, the DNA is TGTGCCAGCAGTGAGCTGAGGGGGAGGGGGGCTGCTGAGCAGTTCTTC.